These 9 T cell receptor beta chains came from one sample sequenced in a study of shared clonotypes between healthy human individuals. This table comes from immunoSEQ multiplex PCR, and its TCRdb copy is limited to in-frame clones, with some not included. The table shows roughly 760,000 clones, with about 74% occurring only once. The sequenced sample consisted of memory CD4+ T cells sorted from blood. Subset defined: CD45RA-negative fraction. The receptors stem from a woman younger than 45 in good health.

V and J are TRBV4-2 and TRBJ2-3; TRBD2 matches at 10 bases. The CDR3 consists of 18 residues. Losses at the gene ends were 0 bases for V and 2 bases for J; bases not matched to a gene: 8. Germline CDR1 reads LGHNA; CDR2 reads YNFKEQ. The CDR3 loop reads CASSQEGDSGRYTDTQYF. CDR3 in DNA: TGTGCCAGCAGCCAAGAAGGGGATAGCGGGAGGTACACAGATACGCAGTATTTT.

V and J are TRBV7-9 and TRBJ2-3; 15 bases line up with TRBD2. The germline V gene has CDR1 SEHNR and CDR2 FQNEAQ (reference sequence). J gave up 6 bases and V 5 bases, and 6 bases lay outside the gene matches. The CDR3 covers 16 residues. The CDR3 is CASSAYGTSGRDTQYF. The CDR3 region has the DNA TGTGCCAGCAGCGCGTACGGGACTAGCGGGAGGGATACGCAGTATTTT.

The chain uses TRBV9 and TRBJ2-5; TRBD2 matches at 7 bases. CDR3 length: 17 residues. J was trimmed by 1 base and V by 0 bases; bases with no gene match: 9. Per the germline V gene, CDR1 is SGDLS and CDR2 is YYNGEE. The DNA of the CDR3 is TGTGCCAGCAGCGTAGCTACTCGCGGGAGATTCCAAGAGACCCAGTACTTC. This translates into CASSVATRGRFQETQYF.

This sequence joins TRBV30 and TRBJ1-1, with 8 bases that match TRBD1. Germline trimming cut 0 bases from V and 4 bases from J; bases unmatched to any gene: 16. This CDR3 contains 18 residues. Germline CDR1 is GTSNPN and CDR2 is SVGIG (reference sequence). In DNA form, the CDR3 reads TGTGCCTGGAGTGTAAGAGGCAGGGGGCCCGTTAGGGGCACTGAAGCTTTCTTT. As protein: CAWSVRGRGPVRGTEAFF.

The rearrangement uses TRBV28 and TRBJ2-1, with 8 bases fitting TRBD2. This CDR3 spans 15 amino acids. The germline CDR1 and CDR2 sequences are MDHEN and SYDVKM. With V trimmed by 5 bases and J by 7 bases, 10 bases remained unmatched. The CDR3 nucleotides are TGTGCCAGCAGTATCACTAGCGGTTGGGCTAATGAGCAGTTCTTC. This encodes CASSITSGWANEQFF.

This clone came up once. The chain's CDR3 is CASSATGGVGTEAFF. Written as DNA, the CDR3 is TGTGCCAGCAGCGCCACAGGGGGCGTCGGTACTGAAGCTTTCTTT. V gene TRBV28 combines with J gene TRBJ1-1, with 9 nucleotides matching TRBD1. J gave up 5 bases and V 6 bases, and 10 bases lay outside the gene matches. The CDR3 contains 15 residues. Per germline, CDR1 MDHEN and CDR2 SYDVKM.

This chain connects TRBV4-2 to TRBJ2-1; D not certain. CDR3 length equals 15 residues. V was trimmed by 0 bases and J by 1 base, leaving 7 bases between them. Germline values: CDR1 LGHNA, CDR2 YNFKEQ. The CDR3 sequence is CASSQDQASYNEQFF. Here the CDR3 DNA reads TGTGCCAGCAGCCAAGATCAAGCATCCTACAATGAGCAGTTCTTC.

The V call is TRBV28, the J call TRBJ1-2; D might be TRBD1 (6 bases). Trimming left V 3 bases short and J 4 bases short, with 12 bases between. The CDR3 is 14 amino acids. CDR1 is MDHEN, CDR2 SYDVKM, per germline. The CDR3 loop reads CASSLTGFRYGYTF. The CDR3 nucleotides are TGTGCCAGCAGTTTGACAGGCTTCCGCTATGGCTACACCTTC.

The V gene is TRBV6-1, the J gene TRBJ2-5, with 11 bases that match TRBD2. Germline V CDR1 and CDR2: MNHNS, SASEGT. The ends lost 4 bases at V and 4 bases at J; junction bases unmatched: 5. The CDR3 contains 15 residues. CDR3 nucleotide sequence: TGTGCCAGCAGTGGGGGACTAGCGGATCCAGAGACCCAGTACTTC. This gives the protein CASSGGLADPETQYF.